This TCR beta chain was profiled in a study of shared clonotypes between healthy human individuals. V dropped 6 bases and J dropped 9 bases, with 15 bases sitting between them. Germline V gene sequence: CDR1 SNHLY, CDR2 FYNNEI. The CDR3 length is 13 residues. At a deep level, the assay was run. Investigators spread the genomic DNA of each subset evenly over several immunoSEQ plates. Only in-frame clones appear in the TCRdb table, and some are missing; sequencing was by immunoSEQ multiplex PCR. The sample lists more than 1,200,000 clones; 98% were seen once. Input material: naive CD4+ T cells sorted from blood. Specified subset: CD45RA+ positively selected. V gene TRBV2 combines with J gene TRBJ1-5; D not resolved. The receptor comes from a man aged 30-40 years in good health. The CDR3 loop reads CASRPDPWVPQHF. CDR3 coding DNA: TGTGCCAGCAGGCCAGACCCGTGGGTGCCCCAGCATTTT.